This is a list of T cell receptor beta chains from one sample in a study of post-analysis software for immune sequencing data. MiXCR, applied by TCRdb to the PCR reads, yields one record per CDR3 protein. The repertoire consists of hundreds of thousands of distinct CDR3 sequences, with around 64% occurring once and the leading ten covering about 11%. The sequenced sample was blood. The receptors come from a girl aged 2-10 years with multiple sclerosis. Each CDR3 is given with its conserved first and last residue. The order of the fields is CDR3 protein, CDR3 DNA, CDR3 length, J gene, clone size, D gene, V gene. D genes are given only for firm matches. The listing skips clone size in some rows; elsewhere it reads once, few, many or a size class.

CDR3aa: CASSSGQDLGYEQYF; CDR3nt: TGTGCCAGCAGCTCCGGACAGGATCTAGGTTACGAGCAGTACTTC; len: 15; j_gene: TRBJ2-7; abundance: few; d_gene: TRBD1; v_gene: TRBV13
CDR3aa: CASSQVDGANYGYTF; CDR3nt: TGCGCCAGCAGCCAAGTGGACGGAGCTAACTATGGCTACACCTTC; len: 15; j_gene: TRBJ1-2; abundance: few; d_gene: NA; v_gene: TRBV4-1
CDR3aa: CASSVADHTDTQYF; CDR3nt: TGTGCCAGCAGCGTAGCGGACCACACAGATACGCAGTATTTT; len: 14; j_gene: TRBJ2-3; abundance: NA; d_gene: NA; v_gene: TRBV9
CDR3aa: CASSFTGVGGYEQYF; CDR3nt: TGTGCCAGCAGTTTTACAGGGGTTGGGGGATACGAGCAGTACTTC; len: 15; j_gene: TRBJ2-7; abundance: NA; d_gene: TRBD1; v_gene: TRBV11-2
CDR3aa: CASSFARGRETQYF; CDR3nt: TGTGCCAGCAGTTTCGCCAGGGGGAGGGAGACCCAGTACTTC; len: 14; j_gene: TRBJ2-5; abundance: NA; d_gene: NA; v_gene: TRBV12-3/TRBV12-4
CDR3aa: CASSLGGGGGALHF; CDR3nt: TGTGCCAGCAGCTTAGGAGGGGGCGGGGGGGCCCTCCACTTT; len: 14; j_gene: TRBJ1-6; abundance: NA; d_gene: TRBD1; v_gene: TRBV7-2
CDR3aa: CSVFGTGSYEQYF; CDR3nt: TGCAGCGTTTTCGGGACAGGTTCCTACGAGCAGTACTTC; len: 13; j_gene: TRBJ2-7; abundance: NA; d_gene: TRBD1; v_gene: TRBV29-1
CDR3aa: CASSLERGLTNTGELFF; CDR3nt: TGCGCCAGCAGCTTGGAAAGGGGGCTTACGAACACCGGGGAGCTGTTTTTT; len: 17; j_gene: TRBJ2-2; abundance: NA; d_gene: TRBD1; v_gene: TRBV5-1
CDR3aa: CASSLGTGGNPSSRGYTF; CDR3nt: TGTGCCAGCAGTTTAGGAACAGGGGGTAATCCGTCCTCGCGGGGCTACACCTTC; len: 18; j_gene: TRBJ1-2; abundance: once; d_gene: TRBD1; v_gene: TRBV12-3/TRBV12-4
CDR3aa: CSVEDELADTQYF; CDR3nt: TGCAGCGTTGAAGACGAACTAGCGGATACGCAGTATTTT; len: 13; j_gene: TRBJ2-3; abundance: NA; d_gene: TRBD2; v_gene: TRBV29-1
CDR3aa: CASSQGQGNSGELFF; CDR3nt: TGCGCCAGCAGCCAAGGTCAGGGGAACTCCGGGGAGCTGTTTTTT; len: 15; j_gene: TRBJ2-2; abundance: once; d_gene: NA; v_gene: TRBV4-3
CDR3aa: CASSLARSGSANTEAFF; CDR3nt: TGTGCCAGCAGCTTAGCGCGGTCGGGCAGCGCGAACACTGAAGCTTTCTTT; len: 17; j_gene: TRBJ1-1; abundance: NA; d_gene: NA; v_gene: TRBV7-6
CDR3aa: CATSDPLAREQFF; CDR3nt: TGTGCCACCAGTGACCCCCTAGCCAGGGAGCAGTTCTTC; len: 13; j_gene: TRBJ2-1; abundance: NA; d_gene: NA; v_gene: TRBV24-1
CDR3aa: CASLPGPNSYEQYF; CDR3nt: TGTGCCAGCCTCCCGGGACCGAACTCCTACGAGCAGTACTTC; len: 14; j_gene: TRBJ2-7; abundance: NA; d_gene: NA; v_gene: TRBV2
CDR3aa: CASSTRLAGDEQYF; CDR3nt: TGCGCCAGCAGCACCAGACTAGCGGGAGACGAGCAGTACTTC; len: 14; j_gene: TRBJ2-7; abundance: NA; d_gene: TRBD2; v_gene: TRBV5-1
CDR3aa: CASSLTADYEQYF; CDR3nt: TGTGCCAGCAGTTTAACAGCTGATTACGAGCAGTACTTC; len: 13; j_gene: TRBJ2-7; abundance: few; d_gene: NA; v_gene: TRBV12-3/TRBV12-4
CDR3aa: CASSVTSGVQDTQYF; CDR3nt: TGTGCCAGCAGCGTAACTAGCGGGGTCCAAGATACGCAGTATTTT; len: 15; j_gene: TRBJ2-3; abundance: NA; d_gene: TRBD2; v_gene: TRBV9
CDR3aa: CSVGARQGALETQYF; CDR3nt: TGCAGCGTGGGGGCAAGACAGGGGGCCTTGGAGACCCAGTACTTC; len: 15; j_gene: TRBJ2-5; abundance: NA; d_gene: TRBD1; v_gene: TRBV29-1
CDR3aa: CASSPLESYGYTF; CDR3nt: TGTGCCAGCAGCCCCTTAGAGAGCTATGGCTACACCTTC; len: 13; j_gene: TRBJ1-2; abundance: once; d_gene: NA; v_gene: TRBV7-9
CDR3aa: CASSSPQRIGGSRVHEQFF; CDR3nt: TGTGCCAGCAGCTCCCCCCAAAGGATAGGAGGTTCAAGGGTCCATGAGCAGTTCTTC; len: 19; j_gene: TRBJ2-1; abundance: NA; d_gene: NA; v_gene: TRBV11-1
CDR3aa: CASSPRPGQHLYGYTF; CDR3nt: TGTGCCAGCTCACCACGACCGGGACAGCACCTCTATGGCTACACCTTC; len: 16; j_gene: TRBJ1-2; abundance: few; d_gene: TRBD1; v_gene: TRBV18
CDR3aa: CASSERDADTGNTEAFF; CDR3nt: TGTGCCAGCAGTGAACGGGACGCCGATACGGGCAACACTGAAGCTTTCTTT; len: 17; j_gene: TRBJ1-1; abundance: NA; d_gene: NA; v_gene: TRBV6-1